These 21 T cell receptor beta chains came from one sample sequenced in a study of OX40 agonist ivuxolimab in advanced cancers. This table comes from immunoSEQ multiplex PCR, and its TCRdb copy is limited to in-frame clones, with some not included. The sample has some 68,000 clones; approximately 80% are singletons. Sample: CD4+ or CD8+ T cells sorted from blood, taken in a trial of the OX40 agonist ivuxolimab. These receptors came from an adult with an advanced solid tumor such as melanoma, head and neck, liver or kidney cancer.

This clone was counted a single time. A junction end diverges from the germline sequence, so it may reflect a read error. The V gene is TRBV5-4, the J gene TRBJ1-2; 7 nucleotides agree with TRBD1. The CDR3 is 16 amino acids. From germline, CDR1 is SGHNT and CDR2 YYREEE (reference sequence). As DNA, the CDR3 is TGTGCCAGCAGCTCGATACCCGACAGGGCTAATTATGGCTACACCTTC. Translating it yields CASSSIPDRANYGYTF.

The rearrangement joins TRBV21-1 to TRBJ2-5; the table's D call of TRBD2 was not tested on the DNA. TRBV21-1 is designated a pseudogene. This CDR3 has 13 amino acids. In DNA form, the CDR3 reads TGTGCCAGCAGCAATGCGGGGCAAGAGACCCAGTACTTC. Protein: CASSNAGQETQYF.

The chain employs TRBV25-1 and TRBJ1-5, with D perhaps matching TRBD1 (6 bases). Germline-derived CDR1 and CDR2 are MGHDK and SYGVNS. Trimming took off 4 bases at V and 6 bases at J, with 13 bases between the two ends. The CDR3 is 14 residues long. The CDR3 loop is CASSAGGGSQPQHF. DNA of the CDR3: TGTGCCAGCAGTGCCGGTGGGGGCAGTCAGCCCCAGCATTTT.

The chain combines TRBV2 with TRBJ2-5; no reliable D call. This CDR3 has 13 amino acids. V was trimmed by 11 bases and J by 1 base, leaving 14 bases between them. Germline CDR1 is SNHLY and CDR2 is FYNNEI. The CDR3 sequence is CAGSGRLQETQYF. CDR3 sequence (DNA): TGTGCCGGATCCGGACGGCTCCAAGAGACCCAGTACTTC.

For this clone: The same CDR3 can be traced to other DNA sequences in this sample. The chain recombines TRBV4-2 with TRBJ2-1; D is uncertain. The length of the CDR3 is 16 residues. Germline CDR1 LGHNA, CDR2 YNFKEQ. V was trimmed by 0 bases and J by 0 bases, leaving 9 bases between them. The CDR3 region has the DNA TGTGCCAGCAGCCAAGAGGCGACAAGCTCCTACAATGAGCAGTTCTTC. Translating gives CASSQEATSSYNEQFF.

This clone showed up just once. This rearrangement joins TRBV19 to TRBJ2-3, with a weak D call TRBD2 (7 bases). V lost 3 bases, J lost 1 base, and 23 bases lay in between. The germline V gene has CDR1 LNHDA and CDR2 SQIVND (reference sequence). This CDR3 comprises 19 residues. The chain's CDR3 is CASSIGPSVAGGRTDTQYF. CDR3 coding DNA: TGTGCCAGTAGTATTGGACCGAGTGTTGCCGGGGGGCGCACAGATACGCAGTATTTT.

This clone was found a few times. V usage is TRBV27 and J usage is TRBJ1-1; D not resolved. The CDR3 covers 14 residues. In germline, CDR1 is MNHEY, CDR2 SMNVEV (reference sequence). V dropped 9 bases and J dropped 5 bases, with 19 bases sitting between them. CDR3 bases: TGTGCCAGTAGTATTACCCCCTCCCGGACTGAAGCTTTCTTT. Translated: CASSITPSRTEAFF.

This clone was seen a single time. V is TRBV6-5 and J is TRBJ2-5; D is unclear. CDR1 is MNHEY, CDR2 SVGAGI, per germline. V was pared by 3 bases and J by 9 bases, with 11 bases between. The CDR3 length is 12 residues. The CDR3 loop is CASSYGLGSQYF. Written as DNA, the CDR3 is TGTGCCAGCAGTTATGGCCTGGGGTCCCAGTACTTC.

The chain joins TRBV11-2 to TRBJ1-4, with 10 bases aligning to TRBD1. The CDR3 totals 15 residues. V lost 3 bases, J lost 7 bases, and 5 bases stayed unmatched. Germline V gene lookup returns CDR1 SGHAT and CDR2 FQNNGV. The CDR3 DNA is TGTGCCAGCAGCTTCGACAGGGGGCGCGGTGAAAAACTGTTTTTT. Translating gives CASSFDRGRGEKLFF.

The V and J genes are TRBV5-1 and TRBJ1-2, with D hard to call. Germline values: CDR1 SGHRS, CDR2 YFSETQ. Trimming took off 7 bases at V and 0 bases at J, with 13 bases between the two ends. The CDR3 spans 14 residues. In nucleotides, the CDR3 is TGCGCCAGCGAGGCGGGGAGTTCTAACTATGGCTACACCTTC. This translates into CASEAGSSNYGYTF.

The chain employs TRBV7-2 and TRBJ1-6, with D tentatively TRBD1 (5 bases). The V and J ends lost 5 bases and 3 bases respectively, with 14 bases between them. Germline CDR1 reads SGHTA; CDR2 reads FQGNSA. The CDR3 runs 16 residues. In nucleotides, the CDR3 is TGTGCCAGCAGCAGCCCTACAGGCGACTATAATTCACCCCTCCACTTT. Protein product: CASSSPTGDYNSPLHF.

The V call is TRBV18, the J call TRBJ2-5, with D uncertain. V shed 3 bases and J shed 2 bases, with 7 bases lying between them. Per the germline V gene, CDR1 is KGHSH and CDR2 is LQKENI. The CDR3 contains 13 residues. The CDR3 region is CASSPVLQETQYF. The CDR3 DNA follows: TGTGCCAGCTCACCGGTATTACAAGAGACCCAGTACTTC.

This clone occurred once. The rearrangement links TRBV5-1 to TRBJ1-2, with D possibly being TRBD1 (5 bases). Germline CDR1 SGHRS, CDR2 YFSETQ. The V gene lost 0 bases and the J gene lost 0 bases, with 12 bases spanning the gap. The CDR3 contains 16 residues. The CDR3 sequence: CASSLDGEQANYGYTF. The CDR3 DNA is TGCGCCAGCAGCTTGGATGGTGAACAGGCTAACTATGGCTACACCTTC.

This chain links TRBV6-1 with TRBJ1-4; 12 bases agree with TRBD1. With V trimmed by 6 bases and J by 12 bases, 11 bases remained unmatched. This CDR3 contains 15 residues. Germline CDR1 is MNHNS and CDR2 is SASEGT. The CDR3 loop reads CASSDVPGQGAQLFF. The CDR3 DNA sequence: TGTGCCAGCAGCGACGTTCCGGGACAGGGGGCCCAACTGTTTTTT.

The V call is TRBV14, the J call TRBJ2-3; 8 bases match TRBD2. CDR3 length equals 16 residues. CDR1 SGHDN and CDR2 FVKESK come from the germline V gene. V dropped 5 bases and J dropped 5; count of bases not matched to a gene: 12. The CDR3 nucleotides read TGTGCCAGCAGCTCGGGGAGGCGGGGGGCCTTAGATACGCAGTATTTT. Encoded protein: CASSSGRRGALDTQYF.

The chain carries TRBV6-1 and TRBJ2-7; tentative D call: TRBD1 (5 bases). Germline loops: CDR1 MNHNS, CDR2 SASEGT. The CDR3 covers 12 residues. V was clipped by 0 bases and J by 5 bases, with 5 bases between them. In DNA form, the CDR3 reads TGTGCCAGCAGTGAAGCCAGGGACGAGCAGTACTTC. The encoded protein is CASSEARDEQYF.

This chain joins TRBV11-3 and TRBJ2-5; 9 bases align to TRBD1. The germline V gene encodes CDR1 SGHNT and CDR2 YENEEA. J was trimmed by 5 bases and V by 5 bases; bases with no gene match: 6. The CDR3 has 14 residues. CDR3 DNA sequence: TGTGCCAGCAGCACGGGACAGGGTACGGAGACCCAGTACTTC. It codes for CASSTGQGTETQYF. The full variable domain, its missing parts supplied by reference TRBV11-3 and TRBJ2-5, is EAGVVQSPRYKIIEKKQPVAFWCNPISGHNTLYWYLQNLGQGPELLIRYENEEAVDDSQLPKDRFSAERLKGVDSTLKIQPAELGDSAVYLCASSTGQGTETQYFGPGTRLLVL.

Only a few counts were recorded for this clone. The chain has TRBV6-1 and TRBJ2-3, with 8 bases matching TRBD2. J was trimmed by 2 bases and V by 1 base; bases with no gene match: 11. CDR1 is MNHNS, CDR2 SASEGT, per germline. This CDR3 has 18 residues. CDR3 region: CASSEDPSWRGVTDTQYF. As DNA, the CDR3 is TGTGCCAGCAGTGAAGACCCTTCTTGGCGGGGGGTCACAGATACGCAGTATTTT.

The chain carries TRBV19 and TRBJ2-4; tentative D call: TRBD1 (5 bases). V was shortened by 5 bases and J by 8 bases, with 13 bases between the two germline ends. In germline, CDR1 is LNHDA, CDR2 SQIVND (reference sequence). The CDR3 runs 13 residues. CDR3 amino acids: CASSPKGNYIQYF. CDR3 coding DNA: TGTGCCAGTAGTCCGAAGGGGAATTACATTCAGTACTTC. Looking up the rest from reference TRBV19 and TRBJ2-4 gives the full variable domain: DGGITQSPKYLFRKEGQNVTLSCEQNLNHDAMYWYRQDPGQGLRLIYYSQIVNDFQKGDIAEGYSVSREKKESFPLTVTSAQKNPTAFYLCASSPKGNYIQYFGAGTRLSVL.

The CDR3 coding sequence is TGTGCCAGCAGCCCCCGCACAGGGGGCGCGACAAACACCGGGGAGCTGTTTTTT. It yields the protein CASSPRTGGATNTGELFF. This rearrangement joins TRBV7-6 to TRBJ2-2; 9 bases agree with TRBD1. V gave up 5 bases and J gave up 2 bases; unmatched junction bases: 12. There are 18 residues in the CDR3. Germline V gene data show CDR1 as SGHVS and CDR2 as FNYEAQ.

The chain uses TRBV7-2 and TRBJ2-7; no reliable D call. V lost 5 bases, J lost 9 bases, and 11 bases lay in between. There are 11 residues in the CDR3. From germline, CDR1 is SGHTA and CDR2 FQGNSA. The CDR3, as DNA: TGTGCCAGCAGCGCCGGCGGTGGGCAGTACTTC. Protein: CASSAGGGQYF.